This entry describes one TCR beta chain. Its antigen is unidentified. These data are taken from a study of yellow fever vaccine responses in identical twins. Study-level results: Reported findings indicate that twins' vaccine T cell responses seemed partially convergent, partially personalized.

The V end lost 0 bases, the J end lost 5 bases, and 12 bases lay between the germline ends. Germline V gene lookup returns CDR1 SGHRS and CDR2 YFSETQ. This CDR3 is built from 14 residues. TCRdb reprocessed the RT-PCR reads with MiXCR, giving one entry per CDR3 protein. In the table there are about 14,000 distinct CDR3 sequences, less than 85% of which are singletons. This TCR was recovered from a woman between 18 and 29 years old who received the yellow fever vaccine. The sequenced sample was T cells from blood (PBMCs), unsorted or a sorted subset (not recorded which), obtained before or after yellow fever vaccination (not recorded which). The chain is built from TRBV5-1 and TRBJ2-7, with D tentatively TRBD1 (5 bases). CDR3 in amino acids: CASSLDETRDEQYF. The CDR3 nucleotides are TGCGCCAGCAGCTTGGACGAAACCAGGGACGAGCAGTACTTC.